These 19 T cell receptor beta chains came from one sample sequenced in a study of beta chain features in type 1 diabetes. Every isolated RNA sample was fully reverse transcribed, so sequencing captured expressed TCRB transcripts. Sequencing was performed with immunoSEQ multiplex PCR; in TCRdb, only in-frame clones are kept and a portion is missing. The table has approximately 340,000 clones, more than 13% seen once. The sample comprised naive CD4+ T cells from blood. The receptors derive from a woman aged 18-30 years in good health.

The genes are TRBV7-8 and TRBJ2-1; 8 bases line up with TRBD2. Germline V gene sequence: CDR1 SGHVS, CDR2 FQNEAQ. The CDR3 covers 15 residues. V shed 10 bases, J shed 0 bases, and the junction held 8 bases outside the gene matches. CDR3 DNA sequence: TGTGCCATCGGAACTAGCGGAGGCTCCTACAATGAGCAGTTCTTC. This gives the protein CAIGTSGGSYNEQFF. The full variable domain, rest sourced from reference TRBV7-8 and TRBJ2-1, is GAGVSQSPRYKVAKRGQDVALRCDPISGHVSLFWYQQALGQGPEFLTYFQNEAQLDKSGLPSDRFFAERPEGSVSTLKIQRTQQEDSAVYLCAIGTSGGSYNEQFFGPGTRLTVL.

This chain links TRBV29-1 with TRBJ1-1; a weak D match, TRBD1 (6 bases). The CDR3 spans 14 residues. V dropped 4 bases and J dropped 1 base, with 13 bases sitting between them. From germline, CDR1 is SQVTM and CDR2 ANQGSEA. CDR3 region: CSVVFRGANTEAFF. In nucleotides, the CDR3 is TGCAGCGTTGTTTTCAGGGGTGCGAACACTGAAGCTTTCTTT.

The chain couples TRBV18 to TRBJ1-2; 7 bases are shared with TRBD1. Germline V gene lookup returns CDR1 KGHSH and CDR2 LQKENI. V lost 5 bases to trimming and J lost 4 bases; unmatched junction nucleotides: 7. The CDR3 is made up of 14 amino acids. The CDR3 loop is CASSYEDRAYGYTF. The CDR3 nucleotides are TGTGCCAGCTCATACGAAGACAGGGCCTATGGCTACACCTTC.

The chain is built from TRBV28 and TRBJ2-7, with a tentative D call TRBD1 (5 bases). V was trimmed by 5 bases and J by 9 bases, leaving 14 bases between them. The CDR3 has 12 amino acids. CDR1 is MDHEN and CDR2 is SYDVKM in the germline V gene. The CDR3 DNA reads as TGTGCCAGCAGTCTCTCAGGGCCAGGGCAGTACTTC. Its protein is CASSLSGPGQYF.

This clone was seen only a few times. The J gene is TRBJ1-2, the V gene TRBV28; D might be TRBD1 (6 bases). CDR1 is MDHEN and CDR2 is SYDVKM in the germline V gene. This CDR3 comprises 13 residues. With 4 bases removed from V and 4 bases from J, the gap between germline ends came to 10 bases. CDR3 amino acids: CASSSTGPYGYTF. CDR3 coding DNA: TGTGCCAGCAGTTCGACAGGCCCCTATGGCTACACCTTC.

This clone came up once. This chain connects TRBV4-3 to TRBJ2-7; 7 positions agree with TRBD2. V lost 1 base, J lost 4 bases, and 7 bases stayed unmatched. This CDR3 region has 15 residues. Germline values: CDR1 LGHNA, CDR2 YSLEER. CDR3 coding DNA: TGCGCCAGCAGCCAAGTCAGCGGGATGAGTTACGAGCAGTACTTC. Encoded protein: CASSQVSGMSYEQYF.

The CDR3 region is CSVGLRAREKLFF. CDR3 nucleotides: TGCAGCGTTGGGCTCAGGGCGAGGGAAAAACTGTTTTTT. This chain joins TRBV29-1 and TRBJ1-4, with D possibly matching TRBD1 (5 bases). This CDR3 comprises 13 residues. V lost 4 bases to trimming and J lost 8 bases, with 14 bases between them. CDR1 is SQVTM and CDR2 is ANQGSEA in the germline V gene.

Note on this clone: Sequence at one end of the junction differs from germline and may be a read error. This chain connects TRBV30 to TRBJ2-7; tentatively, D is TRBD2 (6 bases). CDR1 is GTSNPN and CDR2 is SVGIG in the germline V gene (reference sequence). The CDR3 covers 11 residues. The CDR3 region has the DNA TGTGCCGGGAGGACTGGAAACGAGCAGTACTTC. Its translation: CAGRTGNEQYF. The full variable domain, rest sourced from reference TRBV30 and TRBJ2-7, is SQTIHQWPATLVQPVGSPLSLECTVEGTSNPNLYWYRQAAGRGLQLLFYSVGIGQISSEVPQNLSASRPQDRQFILSSKKLLLSDSGFYLCAGRTGNEQYFGPGTRLTVT.

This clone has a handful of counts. CDR3 sequence: CASSSDFTDTQYF. Written as DNA, the CDR3 is TGTGCCAGCAGCTCGGACTTCACAGATACGCAGTATTTT. The chain recombines TRBV7-2 with TRBJ2-3; perhaps TRBD2 as D (5 bases). The germline V gene has CDR1 SGHTA and CDR2 FQGNSA. V was trimmed by 4 bases and J by 2 bases, leaving 7 bases between them. The CDR3 sequence is 13 residues long.

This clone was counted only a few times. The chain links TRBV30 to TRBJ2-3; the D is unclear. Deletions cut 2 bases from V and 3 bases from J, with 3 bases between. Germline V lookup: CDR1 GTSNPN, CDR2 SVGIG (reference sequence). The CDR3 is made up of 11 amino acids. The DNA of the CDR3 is TGTGCCTGGAGTCTAACAGATACGCAGTATTTT. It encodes CAWSLTDTQYF.

The CDR3 loop is CSAGQGLSTDTQYF. The CDR3, as DNA: TGCAGCGCCGGACAGGGGCTAAGCACAGATACGCAGTATTTT. The chain uses TRBV29-1 and TRBJ2-3; 9 bases map to TRBD1. V dropped 7 bases and J dropped 0; count of bases not matched to a gene: 5. The CDR3 runs to 14 residues. Germline loops: CDR1 SQVTM, CDR2 ANQGSEA.

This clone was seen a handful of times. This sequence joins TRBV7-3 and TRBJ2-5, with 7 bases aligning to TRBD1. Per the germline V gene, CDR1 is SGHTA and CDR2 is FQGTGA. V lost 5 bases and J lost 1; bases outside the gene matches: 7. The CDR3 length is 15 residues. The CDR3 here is CASSRGQTTQETQYF. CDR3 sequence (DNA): TGTGCCAGCAGCAGGGGACAGACCACCCAAGAGACCCAGTACTTC.

The CDR3 region is CTSSQEGIGGNTEAFF. The CDR3 DNA reads TGCACCAGCAGCCAAGAAGGTATAGGGGGGAACACTGAAGCTTTCTTT. The chain uses TRBV1 and TRBJ1-1; TRBD1 was called by the table and not checked on the DNA. TRBV1 is a known pseudogene. This CDR3 has 16 amino acids.

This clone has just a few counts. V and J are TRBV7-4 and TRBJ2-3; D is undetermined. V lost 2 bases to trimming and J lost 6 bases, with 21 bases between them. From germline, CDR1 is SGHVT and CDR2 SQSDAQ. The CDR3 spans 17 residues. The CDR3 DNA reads TGTGCCAGCAGCTTATTTGCCAGCGCCCTAAAAGCCGATACGCAGTATTTT. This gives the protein CASSLFASALKADTQYF.

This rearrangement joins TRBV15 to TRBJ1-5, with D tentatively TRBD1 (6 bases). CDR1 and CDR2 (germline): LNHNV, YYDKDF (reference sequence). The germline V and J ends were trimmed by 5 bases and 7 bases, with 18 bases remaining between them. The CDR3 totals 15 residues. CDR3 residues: CATSFRKGERQPQHF. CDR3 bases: TGTGCCACCAGCTTTCGTAAGGGGGAACGGCAGCCCCAGCATTTT.

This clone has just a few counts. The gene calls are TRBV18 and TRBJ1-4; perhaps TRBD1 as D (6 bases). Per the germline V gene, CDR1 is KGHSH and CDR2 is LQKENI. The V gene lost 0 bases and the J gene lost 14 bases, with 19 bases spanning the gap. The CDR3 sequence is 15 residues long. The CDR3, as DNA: TGTGCCAGCTCACCACCGCCCGTTGGACAGAACAACCTGTTTTTT. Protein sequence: CASSPPPVGQNNLFF.

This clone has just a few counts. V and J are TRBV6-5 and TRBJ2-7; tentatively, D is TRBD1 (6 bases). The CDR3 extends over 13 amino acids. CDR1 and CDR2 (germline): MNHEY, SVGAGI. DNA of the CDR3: TGTGCTACCAAGACAGGAGCATTCTACGAGCAGTACTTC. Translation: CATKTGAFYEQYF.

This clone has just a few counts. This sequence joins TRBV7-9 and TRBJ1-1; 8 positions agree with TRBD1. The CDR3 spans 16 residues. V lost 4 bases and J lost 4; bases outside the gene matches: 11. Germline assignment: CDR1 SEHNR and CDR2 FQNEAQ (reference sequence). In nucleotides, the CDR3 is TGTGCCAGCAGCTCCAAGACAGGGGATCTTGGCACTGAAGCTTTCTTT. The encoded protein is CASSSKTGDLGTEAFF.

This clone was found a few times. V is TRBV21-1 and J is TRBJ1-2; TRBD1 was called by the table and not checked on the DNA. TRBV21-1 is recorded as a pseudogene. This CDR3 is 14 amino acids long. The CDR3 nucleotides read TGTGCCAGCACCTTAGGAACAGGGTTTGTTGTCTACACCTTC. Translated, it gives CASTLGTGFVVYTF.